This T cell receptor beta chain was found in a study of blood T cells in healthy people across ages (dated by TCRdb to between 2014 and 2016). Study-level background: In model experiments, template switching captured roughly one uniquely barcoded TCR beta cDNA molecule for every two T cells. Age-related changes in TCR beta repertoire diversity were measured in the study by deep sequencing normalized with unique cDNA molecular identifiers. The donors were divided into four age groups: young (average around 16 years), middle-aged (about 40), aged (about 60) and long-lived (about 90). For two donors (one aged 18 to 29 and one aged 80 or older), the study analyzed two additional independent replicas of 1 million unique cDNA reads from the same blood draw.

The junction shows trimming of 4 bases on V and 1 base on J, plus 10 bases between the germline ends. From the germline V gene (reference sequence), CDR1 is SGHAT and CDR2 is FQDESV. There are 14 amino acids in the CDR3, from cysteine to phenylalanine inclusive. The read is trimmed to its CDR3 DNA, 42 bases read in frame from base 1. Broader findings and caveats from the paper: Observed TCR beta diversity per million T cells fell roughly linearly with age, and a significant reduction was already apparent by age around 40. The percentage of naive T cells measured by flow cytometry correlated strongly with observed TCR beta diversity. The long-lived group showed more naive CD4+ T cells, fewer expanded clones and increased TCR diversity than the aged group, suggesting age selection. Bulk unsorted PBMC profiling prevented conclusive comparison of naive and antigen-experienced compartments. Because the CMV infection status of the donors was unknown, age-related changes in expanded clonotypes may potentially have been confounded. Estimates of total diversity based on one million sequenced T cells were considered lower bounds and underestimates.

This clonotype was found a few times. The specificity of this receptor is unknown. No base quality values were provided; no much bigger clone lies one nucleotide off. The library was obtained by 5' RACE. Instrument on record: Illumina HiSeq 2500. A second PCR of roughly 7 to 11 cycles was performed with a sample-barcoded 5' primer and a J-beta primer mix. A unique molecular identifier was introduced onto each TCR beta cDNA molecule by a template-switch 5' adaptor carrying 12 random nucleotides. Each sample yielded at least 2.5 million CDR3-containing paired-end reads. First-strand cDNA was synthesized from all RNA with the Mint cDNA synthesis kit, primed by a TRBC-specific oligonucleotide. All cDNA was treated with uracil-DNA glycosylase and then went through a first 18-cycle PCR with the universal primers M1SS and BC2_uni_R. The paper's data handling went like this. Normalization of each sample was performed by random selection of 1 million high-quality reads, each carrying a distinct molecular identifier. Instead of being binned into consensus sequences, reads with shared molecular identifiers were discarded. CDR3 identification, clonotype clustering and error correction used MiTCR with a Q25 quality threshold and the strictest error-elimination algorithm. Lower-bound total TCR beta diversity was estimated with a nonparametric unseen species model using Euler transformation. The raw public reads went through TCRdb reprocessing: fastp at Q25, MiXCR clone calling, in-frame beta chains kept. CDR3 protein duplicates are merged, each entry listing the most common genes and DNA. In this record, the V and J calls reflect TCRdb's handling and not the investigators' own analysis. The table for this sample lists around 820,000 distinct CDR3 sequences; 20% to 30% of them were counted only once. Approximately 4% of the sample lies in the top ten.

Donors were 40 or so systemically healthy Caucasian individuals from Russia aged roughly 6 to 100 years. Each donor gave around 9.5 milliliters of peripheral blood, collected into EDTA-treated Vacutainer tubes. Ficoll-Paque density-gradient centrifugation was used to isolate PBMCs, with at least 6 million obtained per sample. Trizol reagent was used to extract total RNA from the PBMCs, yielding at least 6 micrograms per sample. For every donor, an aliquot of PBMCs went through flow cytometry to measure the percentages of naive CD45RAhigh/CD27high T cells. The same data also contributed to another study, on T cells of mothers and their children. The second study reports: The donors were nine systemically healthy Caucasian individuals, made up of three mothers and their six children. cDNA synthesis consumed the entire amount of extracted RNA, loaded at around 1.5 ug RNA in each 15 ul reaction. In the second PCR, the M1S primer added sample barcodes and 2-4 random nucleotides. Over 8.5 million TCR beta CDR3 reads came from each mother, compared with 3.3 million or so reads from each child. Thymic selection similarly shapes TCR recombination output in related and unrelated pairs, with minor effect from inherited differences. Related mother-child pairs always showed normalized repertoire overlap that was slightly higher than in unrelated mother-child pairs, though the difference was never significant. Persistent microchimeric T cell clones were not detected, at a sensitivity of 85 to 100 clones per million clonotypes. The study used deep NGS to compare TCR beta repertoires of mothers and children, seeking features distinguishing related mother-child pairs from unrelated individuals. The mean age was approximately 41 +/- 4 years for the mothers and roughly 11 +/- 4 years for the children. Libraries were sequenced on Illumina HiSeq 2000 with 100+100 nt paired-end reads after adapter ligation with NEBNext reagents. To prevent cross-contamination, the mother and child libraries were prepared one month apart and sequenced in separate runs. Each donor had between roughly 500,000 and 2,200,000 distinct TCR beta clonotypes identified. Naive TCR beta clonotypes were estimated from low-frequency clonotypes matched to each donor's FACS-determined naive share, without sorting.

Recombination connected TRBV11-1 to TRBJ1-1, with TRBD1 perhaps the D gene, on 5 matching bases. This clonotype originated in a boy between 10 and 17 years old in good health. Sample: blood. Read as DNA, the sequence is TGTGCCAGCAGCTGGGGGGGAGAGAACACTGAAGCTTTCTTT. It encodes CASSWGGENTEAFF.